Below, 28 T cell receptor beta chains from the same sample are listed, as sequenced in a study of T cell repertoires in cytomegalovirus infection. TCRdb itself ran the reads through MiXCR, one entry per CDR3 protein. In the table there are 700,000 to 850,000 distinct CDR3 sequences, around a third of which are singletons. What these receptors recognize is not known. Here the sequenced sample was cultured CD8+ T cells from PBMCs, taken from culture after CMV antigen stimulation. The receptor source for this set is a human donor in good health (CMV status not recorded). Some clones in this sample may be carry-over from other donors' samples.

This clonotype was observed a handful of times. This sequence joins TRBV27 and TRBJ2-5, with TRBD2 as a possible D gene (5 bases). The CDR3 loop spans 13 amino acids. The germline V gene encodes CDR1 MNHEY and CDR2 SMNVEV (reference sequence). The V end was cut by 8 bases, the J end by 5 bases, with 15 bases between. The CDR3 region has the DNA TGTGCCAGCGCCCTAGTGAGGAGGGAGACCCAGTACTTC. Amino acids: CASALVRRETQYF.

This clonotype was seen a few times. V usage is TRBV28 and J usage is TRBJ2-1, with D uncertain. The V end was cut by 3 bases, the J end by 2 bases, with 8 bases between. This CDR3 comprises 14 residues. CDR1 is MDHEN, CDR2 SYDVKM, per germline. The CDR3 loop is CASSFQETYNEQFF. CDR3 coding DNA: TGTGCCAGCAGTTTCCAGGAAACCTACAATGAGCAGTTCTTC.

The chain is built from TRBV10-3 and TRBJ2-1, with D perhaps matching TRBD1 (6 bases). This CDR3 contains 15 residues. Germline CDR1 and CDR2: ENHRY and SYGVKD. Trimming pared 4 bases from V and 3 bases from J, leaving 13 bases between. CDR3 sequence (DNA): TGTGCCATCAGTGTTGTAACAGGGAGCTACAATGAGCAGTTCTTC. Protein sequence: CAISVVTGSYNEQFF.

In its sample, this clonotype was seen a few times. The chain couples TRBV11-2 to TRBJ2-3, with a possible D match to TRBD1 (6 bases). Trimming took 0 bases from V and 2 from J, leaving 12 bases between them. Germline lookup yields CDR1 SGHAT and CDR2 FQNNGV. This CDR3 spans 16 amino acids. This chain's CDR3 is CASSLDKQGLTDTQYF. The CDR3 DNA reads as TGTGCCAGCAGCTTAGATAAACAGGGCCTCACAGATACGCAGTATTTT.

This clonotype was picked up a small number of times. The J gene is TRBJ1-2, the V gene TRBV7-2, with D possibly TRBD1 on 6 matching bases. The CDR3 covers 13 residues. Germline assignment: CDR1 SGHTA and CDR2 FQGNSA. V was shortened by 10 bases and J by 8 bases, with 20 bases between the two germline ends. In nucleotides, the CDR3 is TGTGCCACGGGCGGGGGCAGGGGTTACGGCTACACCTTC. Its protein product is CATGGGRGYGYTF.

This clonotype was detected once. CDR3 nucleotide sequence: TGTGCCAGCACCGAAACCACAGGACCAACTAATGAAAAACTGTTTTTT. This codes for CASTETTGPTNEKLFF. This chain joins TRBV2 and TRBJ1-4; D is perhaps TRBD1 (5 bases). Germline V CDR1 and CDR2: SNHLY, FYNNEI. Trimming removed 7 bases at V and 0 bases at J, with 15 bases between. This CDR3 region has 16 residues.

This clonotype appeared a few times. At one of its ends the junction is not consistent with the germline gene, which may arise from a read error. CDR3 sequence (DNA): TGTGCCAGCGGGGGTGACAGGGAGTTC. Translating gives CASGGDREF. This chain joins TRBV6-6 and TRBJ2-5, with 7 bases that match TRBD1. The CDR3 sequence is 9 residues long. Per the germline V gene, CDR1 is MNHNY and CDR2 is SVGAGI (reference sequence).

The V gene is TRBV28, the J gene TRBJ2-3, with a tentative D call TRBD2 (5 bases). The CDR3 extends over 15 amino acids. The ends were cut back, 3 bases at V and 3 bases at J, with 13 bases in the middle. Germline CDR1 MDHEN, CDR2 SYDVKM. In DNA form, the CDR3 reads TGTGCCAGCAGTTTCATGGTCAGAGGGACAGATACGCAGTATTTT. This codes for CASSFMVRGTDTQYF.

This clonotype was detected a few times. This chain connects TRBV4-1 to TRBJ2-1; tentatively, D is TRBD2 (6 bases). The CDR3 spans 13 residues. Germline CDR1 is MGHRA and CDR2 is YSYEKL. Trimming pared 8 bases from V and 4 bases from J, leaving 12 bases between. The CDR3 sequence: CASGGGQYNEQFF. For the CDR3, the DNA is TGCGCCAGCGGGGGAGGACAATACAATGAGCAGTTCTTC.

A few counts support this clonotype. The J gene is TRBJ2-5, the V gene TRBV7-3; weak D call: TRBD2 (7 bases). Germline CDR1 reads SGHTA; CDR2 reads FQGTGA. This CDR3 is built from 18 residues. V shed 5 bases and J shed 5 bases, with 27 bases lying between them. The CDR3, as DNA: TGTGCCAGCAGCCTTTACGGGCCCCGGATGGGGGGGGGCGAGACCCAGTACTTC. Its translation is CASSLYGPRMGGGETQYF.

This sequence joins TRBV27 and TRBJ2-7; D possibly uses TRBD1 or TRBD2 (5 bases each). CDR1 and CDR2 (germline): MNHEY, SMNVEV (reference sequence). V shed 5 bases and J shed 4 bases, with 15 bases lying between them. The CDR3 has 14 residues. CDR3 in amino acids: CASSPGTHTYEQYF. The DNA of the CDR3 is TGTGCCAGCAGTCCAGGGACCCACACGTACGAGCAGTACTTC.

This chain uses TRBV4-3 with TRBJ2-5, with 7 bases that match TRBD1. Trimming at V came to 3 bases and at J to 1 base, leaving 5 bases not matched to a gene. CDR1 and CDR2 from the germline V gene are LGHNA and YSLEER. The CDR3 has 15 amino acids. For the CDR3, the DNA is TGCGCCAGCAGCCAGGCAAACAGGGGCCAAGAGACCCAGTACTTC. Translating it yields CASSQANRGQETQYF.

The CDR3 nucleotides are TGTGCCAGCAGCCCGAGCGGGCACAACTACGAGCAGTACTTC. Its translation: CASSPSGHNYEQYF. The chain uses TRBV11-2 and TRBJ2-7; D perhaps matches TRBD2 (6 bases). Trimming pared 5 bases from V and 3 bases from J, leaving 14 bases between. CDR3 length equals 14 residues. CDR1 SGHAT and CDR2 FQNNGV come from the germline V gene.

The sample holds many counts of this clonotype. The rearrangement uses TRBV7-2 and TRBJ1-6; TRBD1 agrees at 7 bases. This CDR3 is 16 amino acids long. In germline, CDR1 is SGHTA, CDR2 FQGNSA. V was clipped by 4 bases and J by 7 bases; unmatched bases: 10. The DNA of the CDR3 is TGTGCCAGCAGCTATTACGCCGGGACAGAGAATTCACCCCTCCACTTT. Translated, it gives CASSYYAGTENSPLHF.

The gene calls are TRBV15 and TRBJ1-2; D is perhaps TRBD1 (5 bases). The germline V and J ends were trimmed by 0 bases and 3 bases, with 8 bases remaining between them. Germline V gene data show CDR1 as LNHNV and CDR2 as YYDKDF (reference sequence). The CDR3 has 14 amino acids. The CDR3 region is CATSREAGDYGYTF. The CDR3 nucleotides are TGTGCCACCAGCAGAGAAGCGGGGGACTATGGCTACACCTTC.

Comment on this clonotype: This may be a read error: a much more frequent sequence differs by one nucleotide. The chain is built from TRBV2 and TRBJ2-1, with D unresolved. CDR1 and CDR2 from the germline V gene are SNHLY and FYNNEI. Trimming took off 6 bases at V and 0 bases at J, with 3 bases between the two ends. The CDR3 contains 12 residues. Here the CDR3 DNA reads TGTGCCAGCAGGGCCTCCTACAATGAGCAGTTCTTC. Protein product: CASRASYNEQFF. Supplemented by reference TRBV2 and TRBJ2-1, the full variable domain reads EPEVTQTPSHQVTQMGQEVILRCVPISNHLYFYWYRQILGQKVEFLVSFYNNEISEKSEIFDDQFSVERPDGSNFTLKIRSTKLEDSAMYFCASRASYNEQFFGPGTRLTVL.

V usage is TRBV12-5 and J usage is TRBJ2-5; D call uncertain. There are 15 residues in the CDR3. V shed 4 bases and J shed 5 bases, with 17 bases lying between them. Germline V gene lookup returns CDR1 LGHNT and CDR2 FRNRAP. The CDR3 here is CASGYSDLQAETQYF. In DNA, the CDR3 is TGTGCTAGTGGTTATTCGGACCTTCAGGCGGAGACCCAGTACTTC.

This clonotype has only a few counts. The chain links TRBV6-1 to TRBJ1-6; possible D gene TRBD1, 5 bases. Germline CDR1 is MNHNS and CDR2 is SASEGT. There are 12 residues in the CDR3. Trimming removed 3 bases from V and 13 bases from J, with 10 bases in between. This CDR3 reads CASSEGPLPLHF. DNA of the CDR3: TGTGCCAGCAGTGAGGGGCCTCTTCCCCTCCACTTT.

The gene calls are TRBV7-6 and TRBJ2-1; 13 bases align to TRBD2. Germline CDR1 is SGHVS and CDR2 is FNYEAQ. J gave up 7 bases and V 4 bases, and 7 bases lay outside the gene matches. The CDR3 covers 16 residues. CDR3 region: CASSYGTSGVGNEQFF. In DNA, the CDR3 is TGTGCCAGCAGCTACGGGACTAGCGGGGTAGGGAATGAGCAGTTCTTC. The full variable domain, its missing parts supplied by reference TRBV7-6 and TRBJ2-1, is GAGVSQSPRYKVTKRGQDVALRCDPISGHVSLYWYRQALGQGPEFLTYFNYEAQQDKSGLPNDRFSAERPEGSISTLTIQRTEQRDSAMYRCASSYGTSGVGNEQFFGPGTRLTVL.

CDR3: CASSPYRGGSNQPQHF. The CDR3 coding sequence is TGTGCCAGCAGCCCATACAGGGGCGGTAGCAATCAGCCCCAGCATTTT. V usage is TRBV7-2 and J usage is TRBJ1-5, with 7 bases lining up with TRBD1. Germline values: CDR1 SGHTA, CDR2 FQGNSA. V trimming: 5 bases; J trimming: 0 bases; junction bases outside the gene matches: 7. There are 16 residues in the CDR3.

This clonotype was recorded many times. V usage is TRBV6-1 and J usage is TRBJ2-7; D remains ambiguous. Trimming pared 5 bases from V and 3 bases from J, leaving 11 bases between. This CDR3 is 13 amino acids long. CDR1 and CDR2 from the germline V gene are MNHNS and SASEGT. The CDR3 loop is CASSHTVIYEQYV. The CDR3 DNA reads TGTGCCAGCAGTCATACAGTGATCTACGAGCAGTACGTC.

The chain couples TRBV27 to TRBJ2-2; D is possibly TRBD1 (6 bases). From germline, CDR1 is MNHEY and CDR2 SMNVEV (reference sequence). The CDR3 totals 14 residues. V was trimmed by 6 bases and J by 4 bases, leaving 12 bases between them. CDR3 sequence: CASSPTGTTGELFF. CDR3 in DNA: TGTGCCAGCAGCCCCACAGGGACCACCGGGGAGCTGTTTTTT.

This chain joins TRBV6-2 or TRBV6-3 and TRBJ2-1; TRBD2 is a possible D gene (6 bases). Trimming shortened V by 5 bases and J by 9 bases, and 11 bases separated the two germline ends. Germline V gene sequence: CDR1 MNHEY, CDR2 SVGEGT. The CDR3 has 12 amino acids. As DNA, the CDR3 is TGTGCCAGCAGTAAGCCGGGACTTGAGCAGTTCTTC. It is translated as CASSKPGLEQFF.

This clonotype was recorded many times. The V and J genes are TRBV7-6 and TRBJ2-1; D unresolved. CDR3 length equals 11 residues. Germline assignment: CDR1 SGHVS and CDR2 FNYEAQ. Trimming removed 5 bases at V and 10 bases at J, with 9 bases between. CDR3 in amino acids: CASSQASEQFF. CDR3 bases: TGTGCCAGCAGCCAGGCCTCCGAGCAGTTCTTC. Variable domain in full (rest from reference TRBV7-6 and TRBJ2-1): GAGVSQSPRYKVTKRGQDVALRCDPISGHVSLYWYRQALGQGPEFLTYFNYEAQQDKSGLPNDRFSAERPEGSISTLTIQRTEQRDSAMYRCASSQASEQFFGPGTRLTVL.

The chain uses TRBV27 and TRBJ2-1, with D hard to call. There are 14 residues in the CDR3. Trimming took 2 bases from V and 4 from J, leaving 9 bases between them. The germline V gene has CDR1 MNHEY and CDR2 SMNVEV (reference sequence). CDR3 in amino acids: CASSLEWPYNEQFF. CDR3 sequence (DNA): TGTGCCAGCAGTTTAGAGTGGCCTTACAATGAGCAGTTCTTC.

This rearrangement joins TRBV7-6 to TRBJ2-2; D might be TRBD1 (6 bases). The CDR3 covers 13 residues. Trimming removed 5 bases from V and 7 bases from J, with 11 bases in between. Per the germline V gene, CDR1 is SGHVS and CDR2 is FNYEAQ. CDR3 region: CASSPQGNGELFF. The DNA for the CDR3 is TGTGCCAGCAGCCCACAGGGTAACGGGGAGCTGTTTTTT.

The DNA of the CDR3 is TGTGCCAGCAGCTTCATTGACGATGAAAAACTGTTTTTT. Translation: CASSFIDDEKLFF. V is TRBV7-9 and J is TRBJ1-4; D unclear. Germline lookup yields CDR1 SEHNR and CDR2 FQNEAQ (reference sequence). The CDR3 totals 13 residues. Trimming took off 3 bases at V and 6 bases at J, with 8 bases between the two ends.

This clonotype was seen ten or more times. This chain joins TRBV4-1 and TRBJ2-5, with 11 bases aligning to TRBD2. CDR1 is MGHRA and CDR2 is YSYEKL in the germline V gene. V was clipped by 1 base and J by 2 bases; unmatched bases: 0. CDR3 length: 15 residues. The CDR3 protein is CASSQASGGQETQYF. DNA of the CDR3: TGCGCCAGCAGCCAAGCTAGCGGGGGGCAAGAGACCCAGTACTTC.